This TCR beta chain is drawn from a study of T cells in Graves' hyperthyroidism and ophthalmopathy. Template material for amplifying TCR beta CDR3 regions consisted of RNA transcripts. Initially, a first-round RT-PCR of the TCR CDR3 employed the HTBI primer set. TCRdb recomputed calls from the multiplex PCR reads with MiXCR, one row per CDR3 protein. The table records 600,000 to 900,000 distinct CDR3 sequences, over 15% of them present only once. A lack of ophthalmopathy progression within 18 months defined stable Graves' hyperthyroidism. Clinical symptoms, serum thyroxine, TRAb, thyroid ultrasound and orbital computed tomography established diagnosis. Sequencing was done on a sample of blood. The TCR comes from a man younger than 30 with Graves' hyperthyroidism.

CDR3 loop: CASSRQSHNSPLHF. The CDR3 DNA sequence: TGTGCCAGCAGCCGGCAGTCCCACAATTCACCCCTCCACTTT. The J gene is TRBJ1-6, the V gene TRBV2; unclear D gene. Between the trimmed V and J ends, which lost 6 bases and 7 bases, there was a span of 13 bases. The CDR3 loop spans 14 amino acids. From germline, CDR1 is SNHLY and CDR2 FYNNEI.